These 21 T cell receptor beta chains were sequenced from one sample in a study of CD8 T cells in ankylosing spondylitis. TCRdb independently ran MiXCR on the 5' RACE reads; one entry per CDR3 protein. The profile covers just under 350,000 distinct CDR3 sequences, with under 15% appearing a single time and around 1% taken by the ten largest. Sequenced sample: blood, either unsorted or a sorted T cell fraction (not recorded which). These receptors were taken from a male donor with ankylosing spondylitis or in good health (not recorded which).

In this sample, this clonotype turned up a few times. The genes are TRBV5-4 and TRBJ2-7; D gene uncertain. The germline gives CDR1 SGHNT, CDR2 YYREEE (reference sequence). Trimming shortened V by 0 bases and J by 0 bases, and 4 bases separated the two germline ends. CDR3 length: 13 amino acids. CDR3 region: CASSLAHSYEQYF. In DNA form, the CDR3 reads TGTGCCAGCAGCTTGGCTCACTCCTACGAGCAGTACTTC.

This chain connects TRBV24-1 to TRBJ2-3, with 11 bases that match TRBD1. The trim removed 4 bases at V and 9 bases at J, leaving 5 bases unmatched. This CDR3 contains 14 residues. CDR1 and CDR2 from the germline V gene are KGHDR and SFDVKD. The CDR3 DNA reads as TGTGCCACCAGTGACCCCGGGACAGGGGGAACGCAGTATTTT. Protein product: CATSDPGTGGTQYF.

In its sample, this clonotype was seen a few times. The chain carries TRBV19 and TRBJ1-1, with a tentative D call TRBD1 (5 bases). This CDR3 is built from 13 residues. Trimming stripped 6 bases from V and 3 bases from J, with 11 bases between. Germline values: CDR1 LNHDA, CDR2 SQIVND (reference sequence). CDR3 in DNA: TGTGCCAGTAGGCCCGTGGGGGACACTGAAGCTTTCTTT. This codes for CASRPVGDTEAFF.

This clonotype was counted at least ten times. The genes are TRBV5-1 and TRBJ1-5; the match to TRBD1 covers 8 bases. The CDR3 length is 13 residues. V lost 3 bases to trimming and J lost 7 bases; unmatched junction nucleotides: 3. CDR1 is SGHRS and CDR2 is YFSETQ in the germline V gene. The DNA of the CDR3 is TGCGCCAGCAGCTACGGACAGGGCCAGCCCCAGCATTTT. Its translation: CASSYGQGQPQHF.

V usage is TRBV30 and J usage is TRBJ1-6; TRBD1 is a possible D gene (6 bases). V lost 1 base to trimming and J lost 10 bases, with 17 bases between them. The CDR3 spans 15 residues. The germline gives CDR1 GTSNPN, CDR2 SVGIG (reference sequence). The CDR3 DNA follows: TGTGCCTGGAGTGCGGGACACACTAACGGCTCACCCCTCCACTTT. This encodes CAWSAGHTNGSPLHF.

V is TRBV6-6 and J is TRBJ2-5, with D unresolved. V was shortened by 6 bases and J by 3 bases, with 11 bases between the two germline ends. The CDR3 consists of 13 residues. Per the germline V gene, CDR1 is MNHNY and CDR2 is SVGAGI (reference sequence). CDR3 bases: TGTGCCAGCAGCCGCCCTATGGAAGAGACCCAGTACTTC. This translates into CASSRPMEETQYF.

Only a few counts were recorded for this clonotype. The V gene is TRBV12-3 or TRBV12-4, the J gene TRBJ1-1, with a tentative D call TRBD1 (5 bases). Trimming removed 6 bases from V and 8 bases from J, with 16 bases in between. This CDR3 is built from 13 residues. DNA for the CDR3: TGTGCCAGCAGACGGAGGGGTCGGGCGGAAGCTTTCTTT. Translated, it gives CASRRRGRAEAFF.

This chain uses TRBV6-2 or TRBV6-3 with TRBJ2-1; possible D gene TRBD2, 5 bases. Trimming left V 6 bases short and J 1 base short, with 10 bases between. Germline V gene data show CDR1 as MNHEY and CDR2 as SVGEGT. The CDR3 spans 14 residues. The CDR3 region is CASSPGESYNEQFF. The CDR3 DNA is TGTGCCAGCAGCCCCGGGGAATCCTACAATGAGCAGTTCTTC.

CDR3 protein: CASSLQGTSGRVTGELFF. The CDR3 DNA is TGTGCCAGCAGCCTGCAAGGGACTAGCGGGAGGGTCACCGGGGAGCTGTTTTTT. This chain joins TRBV9 and TRBJ2-2, with 16 bases aligning to TRBD2. CDR3 length: 18 amino acids. CDR1 and CDR2 (germline): SGDLS, YYNGEE. Losses at the gene ends were 4 bases for V and 4 bases for J; bases not matched to a gene: 7.

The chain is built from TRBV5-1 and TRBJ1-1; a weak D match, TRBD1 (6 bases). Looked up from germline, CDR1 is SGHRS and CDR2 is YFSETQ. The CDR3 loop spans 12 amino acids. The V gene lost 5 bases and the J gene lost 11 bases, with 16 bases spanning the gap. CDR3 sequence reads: CASSNTDSAAFF. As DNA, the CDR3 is TGCGCCAGCAGTAATACGGACAGTGCCGCTTTCTTT.

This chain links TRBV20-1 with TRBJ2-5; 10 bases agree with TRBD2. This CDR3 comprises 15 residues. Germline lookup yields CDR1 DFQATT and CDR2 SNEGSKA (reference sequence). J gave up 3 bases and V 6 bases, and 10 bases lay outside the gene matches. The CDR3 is CSAQPGTSEKETQYF. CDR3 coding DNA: TGCAGTGCGCAACCTGGGACTAGCGAAAAAGAGACCCAGTACTTC.

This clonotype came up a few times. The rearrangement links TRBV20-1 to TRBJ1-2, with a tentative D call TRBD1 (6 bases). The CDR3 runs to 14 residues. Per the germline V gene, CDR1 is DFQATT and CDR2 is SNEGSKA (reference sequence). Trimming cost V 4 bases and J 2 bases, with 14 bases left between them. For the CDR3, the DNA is TGCAGTGCTATCGGGGGGACACCAAACTATGGCTACACCTTC. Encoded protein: CSAIGGTPNYGYTF.

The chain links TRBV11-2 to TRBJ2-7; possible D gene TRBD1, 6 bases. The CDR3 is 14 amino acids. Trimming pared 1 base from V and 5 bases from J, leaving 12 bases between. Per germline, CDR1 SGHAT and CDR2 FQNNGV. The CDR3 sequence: CASSLARGVHEQYF. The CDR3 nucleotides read TGTGCCAGCAGCTTAGCCAGGGGAGTCCACGAGCAGTACTTC.

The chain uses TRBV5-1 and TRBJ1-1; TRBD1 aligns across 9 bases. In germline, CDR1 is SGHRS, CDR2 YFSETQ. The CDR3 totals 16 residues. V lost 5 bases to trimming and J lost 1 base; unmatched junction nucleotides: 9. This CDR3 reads CASSSRDRVPNTEAFF. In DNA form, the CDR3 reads TGCGCCAGCAGTAGCCGGGACAGGGTTCCGAACACTGAAGCTTTCTTT.

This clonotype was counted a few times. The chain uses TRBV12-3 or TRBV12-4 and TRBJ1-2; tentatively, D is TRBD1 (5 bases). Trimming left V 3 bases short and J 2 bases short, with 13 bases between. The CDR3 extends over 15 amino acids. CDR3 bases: TGTGCCAGCAGTTTCTGGGGGGTGGGGAACTATGGCTACACCTTC. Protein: CASSFWGVGNYGYTF.

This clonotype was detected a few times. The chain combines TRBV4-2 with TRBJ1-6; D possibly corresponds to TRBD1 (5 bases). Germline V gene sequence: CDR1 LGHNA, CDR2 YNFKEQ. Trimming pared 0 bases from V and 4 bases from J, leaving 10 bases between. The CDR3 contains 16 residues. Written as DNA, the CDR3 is TGTGCCAGCAGCCAAGATTGGTCAGGGTATAATTCACCCCTCCACTTT. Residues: CASSQDWSGYNSPLHF.

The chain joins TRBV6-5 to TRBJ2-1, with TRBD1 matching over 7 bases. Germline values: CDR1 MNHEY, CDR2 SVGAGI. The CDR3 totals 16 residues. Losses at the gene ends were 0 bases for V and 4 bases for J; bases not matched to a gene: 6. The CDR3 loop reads CASSYSFGTAYNEQFF. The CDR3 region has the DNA TGTGCCAGCAGTTACTCGTTCGGGACAGCATACAATGAGCAGTTCTTC.

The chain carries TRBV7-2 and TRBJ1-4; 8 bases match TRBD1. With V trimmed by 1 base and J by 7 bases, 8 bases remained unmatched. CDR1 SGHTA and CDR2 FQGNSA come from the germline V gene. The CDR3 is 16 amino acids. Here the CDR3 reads CASSLGRTGTGEKLFF. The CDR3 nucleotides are TGTGCCAGCAGCTTAGGAAGGACAGGGACGGGTGAAAAACTGTTTTTT.

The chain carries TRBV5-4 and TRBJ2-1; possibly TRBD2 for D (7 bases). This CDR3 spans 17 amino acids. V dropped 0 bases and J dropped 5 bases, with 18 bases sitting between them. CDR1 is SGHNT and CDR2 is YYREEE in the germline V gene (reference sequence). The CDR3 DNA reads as TGTGCCAGCAGCTTGGTAGGGGGGGGGCCGAGGAACAATGAGCAGTTCTTC. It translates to CASSLVGGGPRNNEQFF.

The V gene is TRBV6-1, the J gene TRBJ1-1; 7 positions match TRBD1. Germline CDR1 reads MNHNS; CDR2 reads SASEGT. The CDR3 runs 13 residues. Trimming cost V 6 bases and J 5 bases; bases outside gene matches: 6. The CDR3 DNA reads TGTGCCAGCAGCCAAATGACAGGGACTGAAGCTTTCTTT. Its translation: CASSQMTGTEAFF.

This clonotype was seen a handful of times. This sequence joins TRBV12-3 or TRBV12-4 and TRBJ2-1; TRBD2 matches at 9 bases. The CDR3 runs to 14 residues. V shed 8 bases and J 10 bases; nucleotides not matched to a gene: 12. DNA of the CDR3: TGTGCCAGCCGCGTTAGCGGGAGAGGAGGGGAGCAGTTCTTC. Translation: CASRVSGRGGEQFF.